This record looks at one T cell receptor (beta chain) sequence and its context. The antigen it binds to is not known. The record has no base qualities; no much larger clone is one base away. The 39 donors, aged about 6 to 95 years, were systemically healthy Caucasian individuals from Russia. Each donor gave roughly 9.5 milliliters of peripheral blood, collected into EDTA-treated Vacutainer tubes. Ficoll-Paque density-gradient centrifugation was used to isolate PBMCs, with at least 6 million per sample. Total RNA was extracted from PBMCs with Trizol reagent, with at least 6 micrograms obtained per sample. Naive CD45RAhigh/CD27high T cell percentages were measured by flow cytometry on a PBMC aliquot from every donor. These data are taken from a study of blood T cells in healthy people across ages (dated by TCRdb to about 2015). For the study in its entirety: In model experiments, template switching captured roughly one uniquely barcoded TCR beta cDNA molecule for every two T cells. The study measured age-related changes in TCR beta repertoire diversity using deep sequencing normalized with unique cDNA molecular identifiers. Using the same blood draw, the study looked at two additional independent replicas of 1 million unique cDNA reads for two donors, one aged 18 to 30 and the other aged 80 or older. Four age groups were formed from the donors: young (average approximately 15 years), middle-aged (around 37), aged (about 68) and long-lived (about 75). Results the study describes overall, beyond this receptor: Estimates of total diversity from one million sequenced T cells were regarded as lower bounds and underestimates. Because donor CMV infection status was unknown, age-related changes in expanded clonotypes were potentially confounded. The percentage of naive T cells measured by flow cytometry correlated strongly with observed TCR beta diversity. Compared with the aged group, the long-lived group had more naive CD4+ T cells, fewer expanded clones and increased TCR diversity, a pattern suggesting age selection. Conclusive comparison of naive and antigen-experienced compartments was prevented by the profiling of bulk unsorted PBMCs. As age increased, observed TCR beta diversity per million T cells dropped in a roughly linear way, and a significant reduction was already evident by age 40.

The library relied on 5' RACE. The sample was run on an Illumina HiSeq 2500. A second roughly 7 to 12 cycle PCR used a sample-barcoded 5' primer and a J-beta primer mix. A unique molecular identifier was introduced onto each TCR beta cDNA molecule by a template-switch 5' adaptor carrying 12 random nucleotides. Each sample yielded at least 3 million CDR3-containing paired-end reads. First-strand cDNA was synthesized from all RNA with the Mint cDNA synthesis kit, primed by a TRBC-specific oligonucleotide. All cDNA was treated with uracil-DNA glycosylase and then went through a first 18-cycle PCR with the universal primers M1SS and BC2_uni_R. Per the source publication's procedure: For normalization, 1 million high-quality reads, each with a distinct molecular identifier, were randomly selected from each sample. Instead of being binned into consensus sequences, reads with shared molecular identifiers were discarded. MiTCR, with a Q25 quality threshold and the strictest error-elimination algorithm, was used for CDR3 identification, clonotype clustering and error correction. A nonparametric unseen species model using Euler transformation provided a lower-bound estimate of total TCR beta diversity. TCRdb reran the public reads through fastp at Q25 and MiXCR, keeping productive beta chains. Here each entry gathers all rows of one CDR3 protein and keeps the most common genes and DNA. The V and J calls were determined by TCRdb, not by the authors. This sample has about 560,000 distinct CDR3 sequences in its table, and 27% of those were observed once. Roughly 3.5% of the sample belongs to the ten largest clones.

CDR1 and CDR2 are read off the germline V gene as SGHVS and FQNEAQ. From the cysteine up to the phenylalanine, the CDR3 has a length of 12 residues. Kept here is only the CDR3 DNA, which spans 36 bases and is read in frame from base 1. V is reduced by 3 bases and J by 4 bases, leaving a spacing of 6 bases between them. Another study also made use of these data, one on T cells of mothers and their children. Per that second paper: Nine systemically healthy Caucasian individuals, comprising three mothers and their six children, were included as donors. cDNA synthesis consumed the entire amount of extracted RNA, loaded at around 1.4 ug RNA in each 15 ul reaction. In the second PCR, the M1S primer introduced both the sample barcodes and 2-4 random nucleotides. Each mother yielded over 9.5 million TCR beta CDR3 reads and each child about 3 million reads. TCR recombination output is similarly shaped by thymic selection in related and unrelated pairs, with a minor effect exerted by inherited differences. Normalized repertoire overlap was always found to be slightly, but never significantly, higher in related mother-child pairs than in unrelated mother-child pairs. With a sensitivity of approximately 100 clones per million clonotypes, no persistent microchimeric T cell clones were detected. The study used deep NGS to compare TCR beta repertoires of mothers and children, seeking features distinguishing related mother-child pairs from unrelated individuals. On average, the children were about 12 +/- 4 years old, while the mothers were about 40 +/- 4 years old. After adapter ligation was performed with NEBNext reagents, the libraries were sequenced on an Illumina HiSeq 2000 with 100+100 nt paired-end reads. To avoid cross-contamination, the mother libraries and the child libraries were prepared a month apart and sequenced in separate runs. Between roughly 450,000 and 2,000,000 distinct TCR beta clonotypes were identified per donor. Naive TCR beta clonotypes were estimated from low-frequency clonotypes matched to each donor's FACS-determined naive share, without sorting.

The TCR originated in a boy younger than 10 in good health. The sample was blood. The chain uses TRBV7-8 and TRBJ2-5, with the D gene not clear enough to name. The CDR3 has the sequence CASSFERETQYF. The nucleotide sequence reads TGTGCCAGCAGCTTTGAGAGAGAGACCCAGTACTTC. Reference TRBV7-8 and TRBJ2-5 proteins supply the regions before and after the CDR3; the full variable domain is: GAGVSQSPRYKVAKRGQDVALRCDPISGHVSLFWYQQALGQGPEFLTYFQNEAQLDKSGLPSDRFFAERPEGSVSTLKIQRTQQEDSAVYLCASSFERETQYFGPGTRLLVL.